The 26 T cell receptor beta chains given below trace back to one sample, sequenced in a study of response to subunit inactivated influenza vaccine. TCRdb processed the RT-PCR reads anew with MiXCR; each CDR3 protein has one entry. The sample has 710,000 or so distinct CDR3 sequences; about 15% are singletons. The source was PBMCs from blood, collected 11 to 12 days after vaccination. These receptor sequences come from a man between 45 and 60 years old who received an inactivated influenza vaccine.

The chain uses TRBV27 and TRBJ2-7, with D perhaps given as TRBD1 or TRBD2 (7 bases each). Per the germline V gene, CDR1 is MNHEY and CDR2 is SMNVEV (reference sequence). V lost 2 bases to trimming and J lost 5 bases, with 13 bases between them. This CDR3 comprises 14 residues. The CDR3 DNA reads as TGTGCCAGCAGTTTAGTACAGGGGAGGGACGAGCAGTACTTC. Translating gives CASSLVQGRDEQYF.

This clonotype came up a few times. J is TRBJ2-7 and V is TRBV7-2; D is possibly TRBD1 (6 bases). The germline CDR1 and CDR2 sequences are SGHTA and FQGNSA. The CDR3 consists of 17 residues. V was cut by 3 bases and J by 4 bases, with 22 bases left in between. The CDR3 nucleotides read TGTGCCAGCAGCTTCGGCCCTCTTGGGGCAGGGGAGTACGAGCAGTACTTC. Translating gives CASSFGPLGAGEYEQYF.

This clonotype was found a few times. V is TRBV29-1 and J is TRBJ2-5; D may correspond to TRBD1 or TRBD2 (7 bases each). V lost 3 bases, J lost 7 bases, and 18 bases lay in between. The CDR3 has 14 residues. Per germline, CDR1 SQVTM and CDR2 ANQGSEA. The CDR3 sequence is CSVEERQGGGTQYF. The CDR3 DNA follows: TGCAGCGTTGAGGAACGACAGGGAGGGGGGACCCAGTACTTC.

In this sample, this clonotype turned up a few times. V and J are TRBV29-1 and TRBJ1-1, with unresolved D. The germline CDR1 and CDR2 sequences are SQVTM and ANQGSEA. The CDR3 runs 13 residues. V was shortened by 0 bases and J by 1 base, with 6 bases between the two germline ends. CDR3: CSVEDTWNTEAFF. The DNA for the CDR3 is TGCAGCGTTGAAGACACCTGGAACACTGAAGCTTTCTTT.

The chain recombines TRBV30 with TRBJ2-7; D could derive from TRBD1 or TRBD2 (5 bases each). In germline, CDR1 is GTSNPN, CDR2 SVGIG (reference sequence). V was shortened by 2 bases and J by 2 bases, with 22 bases between the two germline ends. This CDR3 comprises 17 residues. For the CDR3, the DNA is TGTGCCTGGAGTACACCCTTCCGGGACCGGTATCCCTACGAGCAGTACTTC. Its translation: CAWSTPFRDRYPYEQYF. The full variable domain, with the rest looked up from reference TRBV30 and TRBJ2-7, is SQTIHQWPATLVQPVGSPLSLECTVEGTSNPNLYWYRQAAGRGLQLLFYSVGIGQISSEVPQNLSASRPQDRQFILSSKKLLLSDSGFYLCAWSTPFRDRYPYEQYFGPGTRLTVT.

In its sample, this clonotype was seen a few times. This sequence joins TRBV5-1 and TRBJ2-3; TRBD1 agrees at 12 bases. Unmatched junction bases numbered 4, after V lost 4 bases and J lost 7 bases. The CDR3 has 14 amino acids. From germline, CDR1 is SGHRS and CDR2 YFSETQ. CDR3 in DNA: TGCGCCAGCAGCCGGGACAGGGGGCGAAATACGCAGTATTTT. This codes for CASSRDRGRNTQYF. The full variable domain, rest sourced from reference TRBV5-1 and TRBJ2-3, is KAGVTQTPRYLIKTRGQQVTLSCSPISGHRSVSWYQQTPGQGLQFLFEYFSETQRNKGNFPGRFSGRQFSNSRSEMNVSTLELGDSALYLCASSRDRGRNTQYFGPGTRLTVL.

The rearrangement links TRBV28 to TRBJ2-6, with 14 bases lining up with TRBD2. Germline CDR1 is MDHEN and CDR2 is SYDVKM. CDR3 size: 20 residues. V lost 4 bases to trimming and J lost 3 bases; unmatched junction nucleotides: 11. CDR3 in amino acids: CASSSPHGTSGSYGANVLTF. CDR3 sequence (DNA): TGTGCCAGCAGTTCACCCCACGGGACTAGCGGGAGTTATGGGGCCAACGTCCTGACTTTC.

As DNA, the CDR3 is TGTGCCAGCAGCCGTTCGACAGGGTGGTACGAGCAGTACTTC. It specifies CASSRSTGWYEQYF. V usage is TRBV3-1 and J usage is TRBJ2-7; 7 nucleotides match TRBD1. The CDR3 sequence is 14 residues long. V shed 4 bases and J 4 bases; nucleotides not matched to a gene: 7. Germline CDR1 is LGHDT and CDR2 is YNNKEL (reference sequence).

This clonotype was seen a handful of times. This sequence joins TRBV15 and TRBJ2-1; tentative D call: TRBD1 (6 bases). The germline V gene has CDR1 LNHNV and CDR2 YYDKDF (reference sequence). V was shortened by 1 base and J by 8 bases, with 12 bases between the two germline ends. The CDR3 has 14 amino acids. The CDR3 spells CATSRGTVGDEQFF. CDR3 in DNA: TGTGCCACCAGCAGAGGGACAGTTGGGGATGAGCAGTTCTTC.

The genes are TRBV7-9 and TRBJ2-1, with D unclear. CDR3 size: 15 residues. Trimming pared 4 bases from V and 7 bases from J, leaving 17 bases between. Germline CDR1 reads SEHNR; CDR2 reads FQNEAQ (reference sequence). Here the CDR3 reads CASSSDPRLRNEQFF. CDR3 nucleotides: TGTGCCAGCAGCTCAGACCCTAGGCTAAGAAATGAGCAGTTCTTC.

This sequence joins TRBV5-1 and TRBJ2-3; possible D gene TRBD2, 5 bases. V dropped 4 bases and J dropped 4 bases, with 13 bases sitting between them. Germline V gives CDR1 SGHRS, CDR2 YFSETQ. The CDR3 is made up of 14 amino acids. CDR3 nucleotide sequence: TGCGCCAGCAGCCCTACAGAGGAGGCAGATACGCAGTATTTT. Its translation is CASSPTEEADTQYF.

V usage is TRBV16 and J usage is TRBJ2-5; TRBD2 agrees at 11 bases. V trimming: 3 bases; J trimming: 4 bases; junction bases outside the gene matches: 1. The germline V gene has CDR1 KGHSY and CDR2 FQNENV. The CDR3 has 14 residues. The CDR3 coding sequence is TGTGCCAGCAGCCACGGGACTAGCGGAGAGACCCAGTACTTC. Its translation: CASSHGTSGETQYF.

This clonotype occurred a few times. The V call is TRBV5-1, the J call TRBJ1-2, with D hard to call. Germline V gene lookup returns CDR1 SGHRS and CDR2 YFSETQ. The V and J ends lost 4 bases and 9 bases respectively, with 16 bases between them. The CDR3 has 13 amino acids. The CDR3 coding sequence is TGCGCCAGCAGCCCCGACGTTCGACCGCGCTACACCTTC. This translates into CASSPDVRPRYTF.

This clonotype has only a few counts. The chain uses TRBV4-2 and TRBJ1-1; D perhaps matches TRBD1 (6 bases). The V gene lost 4 bases and the J gene lost 2 bases, with 14 bases spanning the gap. Per germline, CDR1 LGHNA and CDR2 YNFKEQ. CDR3 length equals 15 residues. CDR3 coding DNA: TGTGCCAGCAGCCTGGCAGGGGATATCAACACTGAAGCTTTCTTT. Its protein product is CASSLAGDINTEAFF.

This chain joins TRBV21-1 and TRBJ2-5; the D call TRBD1 from the table was never checked on the DNA. TRBV21-1 is tagged as a pseudogene. The length of the CDR3 is 15 residues. Here the CDR3 DNA reads TGTGCCAGCAGCATATGGACAGGGAGTGGGGAGACCCAGTACTTC. Its protein product is CASSIWTGSGETQYF.

V gene TRBV7-9 combines with J gene TRBJ2-3; the D gene is possibly TRBD1 (6 bases). CDR3 size: 13 residues. Per germline, CDR1 SEHNR and CDR2 FQNEAQ (reference sequence). V dropped 1 base and J dropped 4 bases, with 6 bases sitting between them. CDR3 sequence (DNA): TGTGCCAGCAGCTTAGAGGGGGCAGATACGCAGTATTTT. Its protein is CASSLEGADTQYF.

This clonotype was seen a handful of times. The chain employs TRBV9 and TRBJ2-3; D assignment may be TRBD1 or TRBD2 (5 bases each). The CDR3 runs 13 residues. Germline V gives CDR1 SGDLS, CDR2 YYNGEE. The ends were cut back, 0 bases at V and 4 bases at J, with 6 bases in the middle. The DNA of the CDR3 is TGTGCCAGCAGCGTAGTGGGGGCAGATACGCAGTATTTT. It codes for CASSVVGADTQYF.

This chain connects TRBV20-1 to TRBJ2-7; 7 bases fit TRBD2. This CDR3 is 14 amino acids long. V was pared by 6 bases and J by 2 bases, with 10 bases of the junction left unmatched. Germline-derived CDR1 and CDR2 are DFQATT and SNEGSKA (reference sequence). The CDR3 sequence: CSAIVRDYTYEQYF. The CDR3 nucleotides are TGCAGTGCGATCGTCCGGGACTATACCTACGAGCAGTACTTC.

This clonotype was counted many times. The chain uses TRBV4-2 and TRBJ2-1, with 13 bases lining up with TRBD2. This CDR3 is 17 amino acids long. V lost 3 bases and J lost 2; bases outside the gene matches: 4. In germline, CDR1 is LGHNA, CDR2 YNFKEQ. The CDR3 nucleotides read TGTGCCAGCAGCCAGAAGACTAGCGGGGGGACCTACAATGAGCAGTTCTTC. Translating it yields CASSQKTSGGTYNEQFF.

J is TRBJ2-1 and V is TRBV18; TRBD1 might be the D (6 bases). This CDR3 has 14 amino acids. Germline V gene sequence: CDR1 KGHSH, CDR2 LQKENI. Trimming cost V 1 base and J 7 bases, with 11 bases left between them. The CDR3 region is CASSPRTQGNEQFF. DNA for the CDR3: TGTGCCAGCTCACCACGAACCCAGGGGAATGAGCAGTTCTTC.

The V call is TRBV7-8, the J call TRBJ2-2; 9 bases line up with TRBD2. The V gene end was trimmed by 5 bases and the J gene end by 5 bases; junction bases not matched to a gene: 6. This CDR3 is built from 15 residues. CDR1 is SGHVS, CDR2 FQNEAQ, per germline. The CDR3 DNA sequence: TGTGCCAGCAGCGCGGGACTAGCTGCGACCGGGGAGCTGTTTTTT. Its protein is CASSAGLAATGELFF.

The sample holds a few counts of this clonotype. CDR3 amino acids: CASTGTGVYNEQFF. The CDR3 DNA reads TGTGCCAGCACGGGGACAGGGGTTTACAATGAGCAGTTCTTC. This chain connects TRBV25-1 to TRBJ2-1; TRBD1 matches at 10 bases. The CDR3 is made up of 14 amino acids. CDR1 and CDR2 (germline): MGHDK, SYGVNS. The trim removed 7 bases at V and 4 bases at J, leaving 4 bases unmatched.

This clonotype has just a few counts. CDR3 region: CASSDLTNNYGYTF. The CDR3 region has the DNA TGTGCCAGCAGCGACCTAACAAACAACTATGGCTACACCTTC. The chain carries TRBV2 and TRBJ1-2; D ambiguous. This CDR3 region has 14 residues. CDR1 SNHLY and CDR2 FYNNEI come from the germline V gene. V was pared by 6 bases and J by 2 bases, with 13 bases between. The variable domain in full, with the rest retrieved from reference TRBV2 and TRBJ1-2, is EPEVTQTPSHQVTQMGQEVILRCVPISNHLYFYWYRQILGQKVEFLVSFYNNEISEKSEIFDDQFSVERPDGSNFTLKIRSTKLEDSAMYFCASSDLTNNYGYTFGSGTRLTVV.

J is TRBJ1-1 and V is TRBV18, with D tentatively TRBD1 (5 bases). V shed 3 bases and J shed 3 bases, with 11 bases lying between them. The CDR3 runs 14 residues. CDR1 is KGHSH and CDR2 is LQKENI in the germline V gene. This CDR3 is CASSPGRADTEAFF. In DNA, the CDR3 is TGTGCCAGCTCACCTGGCAGGGCGGACACTGAAGCTTTCTTT.

In this sample, this clonotype turned up a few times. V and J are TRBV6-5 and TRBJ2-5; D perhaps matches TRBD2 (6 bases). Trimming took off 0 bases at V and 1 base at J, with 12 bases between the two ends. This CDR3 comprises 16 residues. The germline CDR1 and CDR2 sequences are MNHEY and SVGAGI. CDR3 sequence reads: CASSYSTRRRQETQYF. CDR3 DNA sequence: TGTGCCAGCAGTTACTCGACTAGACGGCGCCAAGAGACCCAGTACTTC.

The chain employs TRBV5-1 and TRBJ1-2, with a tentative D call TRBD1 (6 bases). Trimming removed 7 bases from V and 2 bases from J, with 15 bases in between. The length of the CDR3 is 14 residues. Per the germline V gene, CDR1 is SGHRS and CDR2 is YFSETQ. For the CDR3, the DNA is TGCGCCAGCGAACAGGGAAGTGGGAACTATGGCTACACCTTC. It encodes CASEQGSGNYGYTF. Full variable domain (remainder filled in from reference TRBV5-1 and TRBJ1-2): KAGVTQTPRYLIKTRGQQVTLSCSPISGHRSVSWYQQTPGQGLQFLFEYFSETQRNKGNFPGRFSGRQFSNSRSEMNVSTLELGDSALYLCASEQGSGNYGYTFGSGTRLTVV.